This T cell receptor beta chain is drawn from a study of blood T cell repertoires in COVID-19. At the level of the study: Sites in the United States, Italy and Spain provided acute and convalescent COVID-19 samples. Sample material is recorded as cDNA or gDNA derived from T cells, B-cell-depleted T cells, or PBMCs.

In the study's own analysis: Counts of nucleated cells, estimated from reference gene primer amplification, were obtained. TCRdb keeps only in-frame clones here, not all; method: immunoSEQ multiplex PCR. The V and J calls and the clone size are those of that table, but D and trimming were determined from the DNA. Of 60,000 to 80,000 clones listed, more than 75% were seen once; the top ten hold roughly 4%. The trim removed 7 bases at V and 2 bases at J, leaving 7 bases unmatched. Germline loops: CDR1 SGHTA, CDR2 FQGTGA. CDR3 size: 15 residues. Sequencing input: peripheral blood. The receptor was derived from a human donor in a cohort sampled during active COVID-19. The chain uses TRBV7-3 and TRBJ2-3; 9 nucleotides agree with TRBD2. The DNA for the CDR3 is TGTGCCAGCAAAAGGGCTAGCGGGGTCACAGATACGCAGTATTTT. This encodes CASKRASGVTDTQYF.